The rows below give T cell receptor beta chains drawn from one sample of a study of blood T cells in healthy people across ages. Each CDR3 protein is one row after TCRdb ran MiXCR on the 5' RACE reads. The sample has some 940,000 distinct CDR3 sequences; 29% are singletons. The sample was also reused in another study, on T cells of mothers and their children.

The sequenced sample consisted of blood. These TCRs come from a woman in her thirties or forties in good health. CDR3s leave out the opening cysteine and the closing phenylalanine or tryptophan.

>TRBJ2-7|TRBV6-5
ASSRGTGGSYEQY
>TRBJ2-7|TRBV2
ASSRWSGGGGLRTSNEQY
>TRBJ2-7|TRBV28
ASNGGAGDEQY
>TRBJ2-5|TRBV10-1
ASRGLAGKQETQY
>TRBJ1-2|TRBV19
ASSPGLGGGYT
>TRBJ2-2|TRBV4-1
ASSQQRGIGTGELF
>TRBJ2-7|TRBV6-1
ASSGNYEQD
>TRBJ2-1|TRBV20-1
SAGDRVPNEQF
>TRBJ2-7|TRBV4-1
ASGQEAAGAYEQY
>TRBJ2-2|TRBV7-9
ASSPLVSGGNTGELF
>TRBJ2-1|TRBV7-2
ASSLKAAINEQF
>TRBJ2-7|TRBV5-1
ASSLVGHQRSPPYYEQY
>TRBJ1-1|TRBV29-1
SAFTGEAF
>TRBJ2-7|TRBV20-1
SVPTGGGYEQY
>TRBJ2-5|TRBV20-1
SAREPSGAKTQY
>TRBJ2-3|TRBV28
ASSSGPAEHTQY
>TRBJ2-3|TRBV28
ASSPPGTSGVTQY
>TRBJ1-2|TRBV7-9
ASRGNRLEFYGYT
>TRBJ2-1|TRBV20-1
SATGCGEQF
>TRBJ2-5|TRBV5-5
ASSWMVERETQY
>TRBJ1-6|TRBV7-9
ASSLTGESPLH
>TRBJ2-5|TRBV29-1
SVLPGQGSETQY
>TRBJ1-1|TRBV12-3/TRBV12-4
ASSLTGAGNTEAF
>TRBJ2-7|TRBV4-1
ASSQVWTPGGEQY
>TRBJ2-1|TRBV7-9
ASSARTGGNYNEQF
>TRBJ1-5|TRBV18
ASSPTQGTVHQPQH
>TRBJ2-7|TRBV5-1
ASSPGQGVTYEQY
>TRBJ2-4|TRBV9
ASSVGDAKNIQY
>TRBJ2-1|TRBV12-3/TRBV12-4
ATSLGRDNEQF
>TRBJ2-3|TRBV2
ASNLDRGDYTDTQY
>TRBJ1-5|TRBV28
ASSLGTGLQPQH
>TRBJ2-5|TRBV29-1
SVDTGRETQY
>TRBJ2-1|TRBV20-1
SAAQLADNYNEQF
>TRBJ2-3|TRBV20-1
SAVNTNTQY
>TRBJ2-6|TRBV29-1
SVQRPNSGANVLT
>TRBJ2-5|TRBV9
ASSPRRGAQETQY
>TRBJ1-1|TRBV3-1
ASSQVAAPNTEAF
>TRBJ2-1|TRBV24-1
ATSDPRTRNEQF
>TRBJ2-1|TRBV6-2/TRBV6-3
ASSQTGGGAVFEQF
>TRBJ1-1|TRBV29-1
SVVTSAEAF
>TRBJ2-3|TRBV4-3
ASSQHTWGASTDTQY
>TRBJ2-7|TRBV5-1
ASFLGQGGYEQY
>TRBJ2-7|TRBV4-2
ASSQDLAGGLYSSYEQY
>TRBJ1-2|TRBV28
ASSSWTGDNYGYT
>TRBJ2-7|TRBV7-2
ASSQTRDRYEQY
>TRBJ2-7|TRBV20-1
SARIRQGFYEQY
>TRBJ2-3|TRBV7-2
ASSRNLLAGGRTQY
>TRBJ1-1|TRBV7-6
ACSPEGLDTEAF
>TRBJ2-1|TRBV20-1
SANWGGLYNEQF
>TRBJ1-6|TRBV27
ASSPRTGAQLSSRPSYNSPLH
>TRBJ1-1|TRBV10-3
AIRDRGTFAEAF
>TRBJ2-3|TRBV7-6
ASRPRDGLTDTQY
>TRBJ2-3|TRBV7-3
ARGGPRDTQY
>TRBJ2-2|TRBV7-2
ASSRDLMNTGEPF
>TRBJ1-2|TRBV3-1
ASSQRQNGYT
>TRBJ1-5|TRBV27
ASSLKGNGNQPQH
>TRBJ2-7|TRBV27
ASRLYGRAGEQY